This T cell receptor (beta chain) is drawn from a study of shared clonotypes between healthy human individuals. Study details: Three plates each covered CD4 naive and memory; CD8 naive two, CD8 memory one.

Germline-derived CDR1 and CDR2 are GTSNPN and SVGIG (reference sequence). Trimming took off 0 bases at V and 5 bases at J, with 10 bases between the two ends. This CDR3 contains 13 residues. Data came from immunoSEQ multiplex PCR; TCRdb stores just in-frame clones and leaves some out. The top ten hold roughly 0.12% of the sample, which has some 600,000 clones, 95% to 97% seen once. Naive CD8 cells lacked CD45RO, underwent positive selection for CCR7 and left out terminally differentiated effector memory CD45RA+ cells. Sequencing input: naive CD8+ T cells sorted from blood. The sequence derives from a woman in her twenties or thirties in good health. The V call is TRBV30, the J call TRBJ1-1; D is unresolved. The CDR3 reads CAWSVWLTTEAFF. The CDR3 DNA follows: TGTGCCTGGAGTGTCTGGCTTACGACTGAAGCTTTCTTT.